A selection of T cell receptor beta chains follows, all from one sample in a study of identical twins. TCRdb processed the 5' RACE reads anew with MiXCR; each CDR3 protein has one entry. The table shows about 720,000 distinct CDR3 sequences, with around a sixth occurring only once. These data also featured in a second study, about T cells expressing NK-cell markers.

The sequencing sample was made of PBMCs. These receptors were taken from a young woman in good health. The CDR3 runs from the conserved cysteine through the conserved F or W. D genes are given only for firm matches. Rows may omit the clone size; those that give it use once, few, many or a size class.

v_gene	d_gene	abundance	j_gene	CDR3nt	CDR3aa
TRBV6-5	NA	few	TRBJ1-2	TGTGCCGCGGGGCCGGGAGGCTACACCTTC	CAAGPGGYTF
TRBV7-9	TRBD1	many	TRBJ1-1	TGTGCCAGCAGCCCAAGACAGGGTCAGGCTGAAGCTTTCTTT	CASSPRQGQAEAFF
TRBV5-4	NA	NA	TRBJ2-3	TGTGCCAGCAGTCCAGCTAGGGCAGATACGCAGTATTTT	CASSPARADTQYF
TRBV14	NA	many	TRBJ2-3	TGTGCCAGCAGCCGATGGGGAACAGATACGCAGTATTTT	CASSRWGTDTQYF
TRBV12-3/TRBV12-4	NA	NA	TRBJ2-3	TGTGCCAGCAGTTTCGGCTATACGCAGTATTTT	CASSFGYTQYF
TRBV11-2	NA	few	TRBJ1-2	TGTGCCAGCAGCGCCAGTTCCTATGGCTACACCTTC	CASSASSYGYTF
TRBV4-3	NA	NA	TRBJ1-6	TGCGCCAGCAGCCGCCGAATCGGCCAAAATAATTCACCCCTCCACTTT	CASSRRIGQNNSPLHF
TRBV5-1	NA	NA	TRBJ2-5	TGCGCCAGCACGGCCTCGTCAGGGGAGACCCAGTACTTC	CASTASSGETQYF
TRBV12-3/TRBV12-4	NA	many	TRBJ2-1	TGTGCCAGCAGTTTAGAAGGACTGGCGGGTGAGCAGTTCTTC	CASSLEGLAGEQFF
TRBV10-3	TRBD1	NA	TRBJ2-2	TGTGCCATCAGTGAGACCGGACAGGGGACCGGGGAGCTGTTTTTT	CAISETGQGTGELFF
TRBV10-3	NA	few	TRBJ2-3	TGTGCCATCAGTGTGGGCAGCGATAGGGATACGCAGTATTTT	CAISVGSDRDTQYF
TRBV12-3/TRBV12-4	NA	NA	TRBJ2-2	TGTGCCAGCAGCCACCGGGATCTGAGTACCGGGGAGCTGTTTTTT	CASSHRDLSTGELFF
TRBV3-1	NA	NA	TRBJ2-7	TGTGCCAGCAGCCGTATGTTGGGAACAAGCTCCTACGAGCAGTACTTC	CASSRMLGTSSYEQYF
TRBV5-1	NA	NA	TRBJ1-6	TGCGCCAGCAGCTCCACATATGAGACAGCCGGCTTTGATTCACCCCTCCACTTT	CASSSTYETAGFDSPLHF
TRBV20-1	TRBD2	NA	TRBJ2-7	TGCAGTGCTACAATCGGACTAGCGGGAATATACGAGCAGTACTTC	CSATIGLAGIYEQYF
TRBV6-1	NA	NA	TRBJ2-5	TGTGCCAGCCGGAGGGCCCCTCCGGAGACCCAGTACTTC	CASRRAPPETQYF
TRBV20-1	NA	few	TRBJ2-4	TGCAGTGCTAGAGATTTTGGGGCAGGGATACTAGCCAAAAACATTCAGTACTTC	CSARDFGAGILAKNIQYF
TRBV3-1	TRBD2	few	TRBJ2-7	TGTGCCAGCAGCCAGAGTAGCGGGAGTATACACGAGCAGTACTTC	CASSQSSGSIHEQYF
TRBV20-1	NA	few	TRBJ2-7	TGCAGTGCTGTGCGCCAAGTGGACGAGCAGTACTTC	CSAVRQVDEQYF
TRBV12-3/TRBV12-4	NA	few	TRBJ1-2	TGTGCCAGCATCGGGGGGTTTACTAACTATGGCTACACCTTC	CASIGGFTNYGYTF
TRBV21-1	NA	few	TRBJ1-5	TGTGCCAGCAGCATCCCCAAGACTGGGAAGAGTCAGCCCCAGCATTTT	CASSIPKTGKSQPQHF
TRBV9	NA	NA	TRBJ1-5	TGTGCCAGCAGCGTAGGGCAGTCCAATCAGCCCCAGCATTTT	CASSVGQSNQPQHF
TRBV5-1	NA	NA	TRBJ1-4	TGCGCCAGCAGCCCAGGTCCCCAGGGGGAAAAACTGTTTTTT	CASSPGPQGEKLFF
TRBV6-5	TRBD2	NA	TRBJ2-1	TGTGCCAGCAGTTATGAGGGGCGGGAGGGCCGTCCGGACTCTGAGCAGTTCTTC	CASSYEGREGRPDSEQFF